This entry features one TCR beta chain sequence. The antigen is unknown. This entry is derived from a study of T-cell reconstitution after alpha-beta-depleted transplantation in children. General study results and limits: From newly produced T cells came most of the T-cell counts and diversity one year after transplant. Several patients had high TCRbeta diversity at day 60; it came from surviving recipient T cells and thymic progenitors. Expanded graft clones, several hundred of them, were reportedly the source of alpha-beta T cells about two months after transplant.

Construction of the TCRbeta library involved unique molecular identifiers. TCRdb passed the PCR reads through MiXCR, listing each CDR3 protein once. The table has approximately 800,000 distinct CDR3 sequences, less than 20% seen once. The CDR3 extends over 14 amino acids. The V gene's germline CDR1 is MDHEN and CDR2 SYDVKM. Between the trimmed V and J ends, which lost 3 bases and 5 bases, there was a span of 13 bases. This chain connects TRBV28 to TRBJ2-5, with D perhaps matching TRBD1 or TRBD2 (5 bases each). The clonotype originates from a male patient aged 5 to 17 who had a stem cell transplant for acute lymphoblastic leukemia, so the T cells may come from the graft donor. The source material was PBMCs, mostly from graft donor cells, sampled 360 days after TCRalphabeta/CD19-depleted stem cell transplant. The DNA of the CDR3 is TGTGCCAGCAGTTTCCGGGACCGCCAGGAGACCCAGTACTTC. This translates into CASSFRDRQETQYF.